The 15 T cell receptor beta chains reported below all come from one sample, sequenced in a study of CD8 T cells in Susac syndrome. Reverse transcription of 0.5 to 1 ug RNA was performed with random hexamers. Each CDR3 protein gets one entry after TCRdb re-called the immunoSEQ multiplex PCR reads with MiXCR. This table has hundreds of thousands of distinct CDR3 sequences, 85% to 90% appearing once. Material: CD8+ T cells from PBMCs. These receptors were obtained from a human donor with multiple sclerosis.

The V gene is TRBV10-3, the J gene TRBJ1-2; weak D call: TRBD1 (5 bases). The CDR3 runs 12 residues. V was clipped by 10 bases and J by 5 bases, with 14 bases between them. CDR1 ENHRY and CDR2 SYGVKD come from the germline V gene. This chain's CDR3 is CARREGNYGYTF. The DNA for the CDR3 is TGTGCCAGACGTGAGGGGAATTATGGCTACACCTTC.

This clonotype was picked up one time. This chain joins TRBV30 and TRBJ1-1; D not resolved. Per the germline V gene, CDR1 is GTSNPN and CDR2 is SVGIG (reference sequence). With 1 base removed from V and 2 bases from J, the gap between germline ends came to 14 bases. CDR3 length: 15 residues. CDR3 loop: CAWSAPGELNTEAFF. The CDR3, as DNA: TGTGCCTGGAGTGCACCCGGAGAGCTAAACACTGAAGCTTTCTTT.

CDR3 in DNA: TGTGCCAGCAGCTCCCCAATAGGTGGCAATGAGCAGTTCTTC. Its protein product is CASSSPIGGNEQFF. The chain employs TRBV7-9 and TRBJ2-1; D remains unclear. Germline CDR1 and CDR2: SEHNR and FQNEAQ (reference sequence). The CDR3 length is 14 residues. V gave up 4 bases and J gave up 6 bases, with 13 bases separating them.

The chain recombines TRBV3-1 with TRBJ2-1, with 8 bases aligning to TRBD2. This CDR3 region has 12 residues. V lost 7 bases, J lost 8 bases, and 4 bases stayed unmatched. Germline V gives CDR1 LGHDT, CDR2 YNNKEL (reference sequence). Here the CDR3 reads CASTPGGDEQFF. The CDR3 DNA is TGTGCCAGCACTCCCGGGGGGGATGAGCAGTTCTTC.

This clonotype was found once. V usage is TRBV2 and J usage is TRBJ1-1, with D perhaps matching TRBD1 (5 bases). V was shortened by 6 bases and J by 4 bases, with 12 bases between the two germline ends. This CDR3 spans 13 amino acids. Germline values: CDR1 SNHLY, CDR2 FYNNEI. CDR3 amino acids: CASSRGEATEAFF. The DNA of the CDR3 is TGTGCCAGCAGCCGAGGGGAAGCCACTGAAGCTTTCTTT.

The chain has TRBV10-3 and TRBJ2-5; tentative D call: TRBD2 (6 bases). The CDR3 consists of 13 residues. Trimming cost V 7 bases and J 3 bases, with 12 bases left between them. Germline V gene data show CDR1 as ENHRY and CDR2 as SYGVKD. CDR3 region: CAITRDLKETQYF. The CDR3 DNA follows: TGTGCCATCACCCGGGACTTAAAAGAGACCCAGTACTTC.

This clonotype was detected a few times. The chain joins TRBV4-1 to TRBJ2-7; D ambiguous. CDR3 length equals 14 residues. Germline-derived CDR1 and CDR2 are MGHRA and YSYEKL. V was clipped by 1 base and J by 1 base, with 8 bases between them. The CDR3, as DNA: TGCGCCAGCAGCCAAGGTTACTCATCCTACGAGCAGTACTTC. It yields the protein CASSQGYSSYEQYF.

This clonotype was seen more than once but under ten times. This chain joins TRBV7-9 and TRBJ2-7, with 9 bases identical to TRBD1. The V gene's germline CDR1 is SEHNR and CDR2 FQNEAQ (reference sequence). The J segment lost 7 bases and the V segment lost 2 bases, leaving 6 bases of the junction unmatched. The CDR3 length is 14 residues. The CDR3 is CASSLWDREEEQYF. The CDR3 DNA reads TGTGCCAGCAGCTTATGGGACAGGGAAGAGGAGCAGTACTTC.

CDR3 bases: TGTGCCAGCAGCTTAGTTCGAGTGGGCGGGACTAGCGGGAGAACCTACGAGCAGTACTTC. Protein product: CASSLVRVGGTSGRTYEQYF. V usage is TRBV11-2 and J usage is TRBJ2-7; 14 positions match TRBD2. The CDR3 is 20 amino acids. V shed 1 base and J 2 bases; nucleotides not matched to a gene: 13. CDR1 is SGHAT, CDR2 FQNNGV, per germline.

The chain is built from TRBV11-2 and TRBJ2-7; 7 bases agree with TRBD2. V gave up 3 bases and J gave up 2 bases; unmatched junction bases: 4. The CDR3 has 14 amino acids. From germline, CDR1 is SGHAT and CDR2 FQNNGV. The chain's CDR3 is CASSFAGGTYEQYF. DNA of the CDR3: TGTGCCAGCAGCTTCGCCGGGGGGACCTACGAGCAGTACTTC. Supplemented by reference TRBV11-2 and TRBJ2-7, the full variable domain reads EAGVAQSPRYKIIEKRQSVAFWCNPISGHATLYWYQQILGQGPKLLIQFQNNGVVDDSQLPKDRFSAERLKGVDSTLKIQPAKLEDSAVYLCASSFAGGTYEQYFGPGTRLTVT.

The gene calls are TRBV2 and TRBJ2-2; 7 nucleotides agree with TRBD1. The V segment lost 8 bases and the J segment 2 bases; nucleotides outside the gene matches: 2. The CDR3 consists of 13 residues. Germline V gene data show CDR1 as SNHLY and CDR2 as FYNNEI. CDR3 coding DNA: TGTGCCAGCGGGGACAGCAACACCGGGGAGCTGTTTTTT. Amino acids: CASGDSNTGELFF.

This chain uses TRBV27 with TRBJ1-1, with 8 bases fitting TRBD1. Germline V lookup: CDR1 MNHEY, CDR2 SMNVEV (reference sequence). After removal of 7 bases from V and 1 base from J, the junction contained 2 bases not matched to a gene. CDR3 length equals 13 residues. DNA of the CDR3: TGTGCCAGCAAGACAGGGGCGAACACTGAAGCTTTCTTT. Its translation: CASKTGANTEAFF.

A note on this clonotype: It is likely a read error, because the conserved phenylalanine at the end of the CDR3 is missing. The chain employs TRBV4-1 and TRBJ2-7, with 7 bases matching TRBD1. V lost 1 base to trimming and J lost 3 bases; unmatched junction nucleotides: 9. The CDR3 runs to 16 residues. The germline CDR1 and CDR2 sequences are MGHRA and YSYEKL. CDR3 bases: TGCGCCAGCAGCCAAGGCAGTCAGGGGGTCCACTACGAGCAGTACCTC. It is translated as CASSQGSQGVHYEQYL.

The V and J genes are TRBV9 and TRBJ2-3; no definite D call. Looked up from germline, CDR1 is SGDLS and CDR2 is YYNGEE. V lost 3 bases, J lost 4 bases, and 18 bases lay in between. The CDR3 length is 16 residues. CDR3 DNA sequence: TGTGCCAGCAGCGAGGACGACGATCCTCTGGCAGATACGCAGTATTTT. Encoded protein: CASSEDDDPLADTQYF.

The chain carries TRBV5-1 and TRBJ2-1; D is unresolved. The V gene's germline CDR1 is SGHRS and CDR2 YFSETQ. This CDR3 is 13 amino acids long. V lost 4 bases to trimming and J lost 7 bases, with 12 bases between them. The CDR3 region is CASSMTESNEQFF. In DNA, the CDR3 is TGCGCCAGCAGCATGACTGAGAGTAATGAGCAGTTCTTC.